Each of the 8 T cell receptor beta chains below was sequenced from the same sample in a study of CD8 T cells in ankylosing spondylitis. MiXCR, run by TCRdb on the 5' RACE reads, gives a single entry per CDR3 protein. The repertoire holds 150,000 to 200,000 distinct CDR3 sequences, with 9.5% to 10% as singletons. The sample taken for sequencing was blood, either unsorted or a sorted T cell fraction (not recorded which). Receptors were obtained from a female donor with ankylosing spondylitis or in good health (not recorded which).

This clonotype was observed a handful of times. This chain connects TRBV30 to TRBJ2-7; weak D call: TRBD2 (5 bases). Trimming took off 0 bases at V and 3 bases at J, with 12 bases between the two ends. Germline CDR1 GTSNPN, CDR2 SVGIG (reference sequence). The CDR3 has 14 amino acids. The CDR3 here is CAWSVGSADYEQYF. In DNA, the CDR3 is TGTGCCTGGAGTGTAGGTAGCGCAGACTACGAGCAGTACTTC. Filled out from reference TRBV30 and TRBJ2-7, the complete variable domain reads SQTIHQWPATLVQPVGSPLSLECTVEGTSNPNLYWYRQAAGRGLQLLFYSVGIGQISSEVPQNLSASRPQDRQFILSSKKLLLSDSGFYLCAWSVGSADYEQYFGPGTRLTVT.

This clonotype has a handful of counts. The chain joins TRBV7-9 to TRBJ2-1; no clear D. The CDR3 is 15 amino acids. Germline-derived CDR1 and CDR2 are SEHNR and FQNEAQ (reference sequence). The V and J ends lost 5 bases and 8 bases respectively, with 19 bases between them. CDR3 bases: TGTGCCAGCAGCCTACAAGATGGCCGCCCCCATGAGCAGTTCTTC. Its translation is CASSLQDGRPHEQFF.

This clonotype has a handful of counts. The V call is TRBV30, the J call TRBJ2-2; no definite D call. Trimming took 1 base from V and 4 from J, leaving 4 bases between them. CDR1 and CDR2 (germline): GTSNPN, SVGIG (reference sequence). The CDR3 consists of 12 residues. DNA for the CDR3: TGTGCCTGGAGTGGGGGCACCGGGGAGCTGTTTTTT. It is translated as CAWSGGTGELFF.

This clonotype has only a few counts. The chain uses TRBV7-9 and TRBJ2-5; D is perhaps TRBD2 (6 bases). Germline V lookup: CDR1 SEHNR, CDR2 FQNEAQ (reference sequence). V lost 6 bases and J lost 5, with 19 bases in between. This CDR3 has 15 residues. Here the CDR3 DNA reads TGTGCCAGCAGGGGGGTCATGGAGGGCGTTGAGACCCAGTACTTC. This gives the protein CASRGVMEGVETQYF.

J is TRBJ2-3 and V is TRBV4-3, with a weak D call TRBD2 (6 bases). The length of the CDR3 is 15 residues. Germline V gene lookup returns CDR1 LGHNA and CDR2 YSLEER. Trimming shortened V by 0 bases and J by 5 bases, and 12 bases separated the two germline ends. CDR3 residues: CASSQDRPSVDTQYF. CDR3 coding DNA: TGCGCCAGCAGCCAAGATCGTCCTAGCGTAGATACGCAGTATTTT.

V is TRBV20-1 and J is TRBJ1-1; the D gene is possibly TRBD1 (5 bases). The CDR3 consists of 14 residues. The V end was cut by 6 bases, the J end by 5 bases, with 19 bases between. Germline lookup yields CDR1 DFQATT and CDR2 SNEGSKA (reference sequence). The CDR3 reads CSAEVVRGGTEAFF. CDR3 coding DNA: TGCAGTGCGGAGGTGGTTAGGGGTGGAACTGAAGCTTTCTTT.

The chain recombines TRBV29-1 with TRBJ2-1; the match to TRBD2 covers 11 bases. CDR1 is SQVTM, CDR2 ANQGSEA, per germline. The CDR3 spans 15 residues. J was trimmed by 7 bases and V by 5 bases; bases with no gene match: 10. The DNA of the CDR3 is TGCAGCGTTTGTTTACTAGCGGGAGATGAGAATGAGCAGTTCTTC. It specifies CSVCLLAGDENEQFF.

The chain links TRBV11-2 to TRBJ2-7; TRBD2 matches 13 bases. The V gene end was trimmed by 1 base and the J gene end by 5 bases; junction bases not matched to a gene: 2. CDR1 and CDR2 from the germline V gene are SGHAT and FQNNGV. This CDR3 region has 15 residues. In DNA form, the CDR3 reads TGTGCCAGCAGCTTAGGGGGACTAGCGGGACACGAGCAGTACTTC. Translated: CASSLGGLAGHEQYF.